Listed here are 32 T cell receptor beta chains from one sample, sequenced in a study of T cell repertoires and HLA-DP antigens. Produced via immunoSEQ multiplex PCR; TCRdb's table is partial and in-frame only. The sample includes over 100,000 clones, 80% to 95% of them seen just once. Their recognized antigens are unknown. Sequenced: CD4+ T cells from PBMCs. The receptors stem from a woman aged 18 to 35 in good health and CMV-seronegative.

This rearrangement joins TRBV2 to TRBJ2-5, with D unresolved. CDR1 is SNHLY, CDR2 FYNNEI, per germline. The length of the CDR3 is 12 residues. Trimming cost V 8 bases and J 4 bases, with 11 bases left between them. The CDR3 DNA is TGTGCCAGCTCAGTGACATCAGAGACCCAGTACTTC. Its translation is CASSVTSETQYF.

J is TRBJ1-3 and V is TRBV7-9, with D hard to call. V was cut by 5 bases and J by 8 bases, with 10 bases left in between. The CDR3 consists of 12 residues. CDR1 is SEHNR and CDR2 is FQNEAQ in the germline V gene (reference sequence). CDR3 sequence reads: CASSEGGYTIYF. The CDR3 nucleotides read TGTGCCAGCAGCGAGGGCGGTTACACCATATATTTT.

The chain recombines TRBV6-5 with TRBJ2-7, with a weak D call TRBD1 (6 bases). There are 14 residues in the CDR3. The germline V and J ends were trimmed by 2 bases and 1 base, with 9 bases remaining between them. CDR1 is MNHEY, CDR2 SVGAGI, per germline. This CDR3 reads CASSYNRDSYEQYV. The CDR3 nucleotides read TGTGCCAGCAGTTACAACAGGGATTCCTACGAGCAGTACGTC.

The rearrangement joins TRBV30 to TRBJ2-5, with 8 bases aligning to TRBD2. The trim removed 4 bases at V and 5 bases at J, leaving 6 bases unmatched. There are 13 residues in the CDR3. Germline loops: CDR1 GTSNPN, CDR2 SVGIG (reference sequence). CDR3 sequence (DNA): TGTGCCTGGAACGCCGGGGGGGATGAGACCCAGTACTTC. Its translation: CAWNAGGDETQYF. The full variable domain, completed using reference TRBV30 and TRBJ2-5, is SQTIHQWPATLVQPVGSPLSLECTVEGTSNPNLYWYRQAAGRGLQLLFYSVGIGQISSEVPQNLSASRPQDRQFILSSKKLLLSDSGFYLCAWNAGGDETQYFGPGTRLLVL.

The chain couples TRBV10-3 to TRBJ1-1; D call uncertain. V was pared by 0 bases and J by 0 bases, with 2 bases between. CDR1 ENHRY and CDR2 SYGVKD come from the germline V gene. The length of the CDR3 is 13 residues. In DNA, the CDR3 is TGTGCCATCAGTGAGTCTCTGAACACTGAAGCTTTCTTT. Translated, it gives CAISESLNTEAFF.

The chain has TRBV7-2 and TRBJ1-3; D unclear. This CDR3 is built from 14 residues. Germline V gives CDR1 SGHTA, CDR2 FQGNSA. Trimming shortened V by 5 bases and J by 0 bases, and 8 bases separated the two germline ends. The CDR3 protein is CASSMGFSGNTIYF. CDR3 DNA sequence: TGTGCCAGCAGCATGGGATTCTCTGGAAACACCATATATTTT.

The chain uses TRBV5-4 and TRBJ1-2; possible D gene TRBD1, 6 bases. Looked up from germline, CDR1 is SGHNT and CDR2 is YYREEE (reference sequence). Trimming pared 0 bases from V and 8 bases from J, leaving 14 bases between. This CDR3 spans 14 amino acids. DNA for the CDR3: TGTGCCAGCAGCTTGGCTGGACAGATGGGAGGCTACACCTTC. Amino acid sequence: CASSLAGQMGGYTF.

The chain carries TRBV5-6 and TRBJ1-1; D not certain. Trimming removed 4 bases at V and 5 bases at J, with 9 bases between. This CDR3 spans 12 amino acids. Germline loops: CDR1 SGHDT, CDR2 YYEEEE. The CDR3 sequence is CASSQPNTEAFF. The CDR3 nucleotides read TGTGCCAGCAGCCAGCCGAATACTGAAGCTTTCTTT. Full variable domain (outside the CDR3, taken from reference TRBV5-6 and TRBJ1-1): DAGVTQSPTHLIKTRGQQVTLRCSPKSGHDTVSWYQQALGQGPQFIFQYYEEEERQRGNFPDRFSGHQFPNYSSELNVNALLLGDSALYLCASSQPNTEAFFGQGTRLTVV.

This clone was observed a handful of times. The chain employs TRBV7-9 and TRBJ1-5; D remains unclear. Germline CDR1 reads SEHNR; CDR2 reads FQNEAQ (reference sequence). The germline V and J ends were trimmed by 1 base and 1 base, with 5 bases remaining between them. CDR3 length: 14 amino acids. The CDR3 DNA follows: TGTGCCAGCAGCTTAGTGGGAAGCAATCAGCCCCAGCATTTT. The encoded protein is CASSLVGSNQPQHF. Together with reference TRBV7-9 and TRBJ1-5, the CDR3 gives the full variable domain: DTGVSQNPRHKITKRGQNVTFRCDPISEHNRLYWYRQTLGQGPEFLTYFQNEAQLEKSRLLSDRFSAERPKGSFSTLEIQRTEQGDSAMYLCASSLVGSNQPQHFGDGTRLSIL.

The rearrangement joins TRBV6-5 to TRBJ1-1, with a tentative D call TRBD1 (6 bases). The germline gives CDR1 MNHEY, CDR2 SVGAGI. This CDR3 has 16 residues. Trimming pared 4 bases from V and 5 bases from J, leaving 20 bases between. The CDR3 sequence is CASSLLVQGGWTEAFF. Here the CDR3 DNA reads TGTGCCAGCAGTTTACTCGTACAGGGAGGTTGGACTGAAGCTTTCTTT.

The CDR3 DNA sequence: TGTGCCAGTCGACGCAGTCACCAAGAGACCCAGTACTTC. As protein: CASRRSHQETQYF. The chain joins TRBV6-6 to TRBJ2-5; D ambiguous. Germline V gene lookup returns CDR1 MNHNY and CDR2 SVGAGI (reference sequence). This CDR3 contains 13 residues. Trimming left V 9 bases short and J 0 bases short, with 11 bases between.

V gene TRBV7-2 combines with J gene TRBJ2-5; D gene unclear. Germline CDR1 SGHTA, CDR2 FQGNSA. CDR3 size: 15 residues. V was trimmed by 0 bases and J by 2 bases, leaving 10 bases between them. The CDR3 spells CASSLAQVRQETQYF. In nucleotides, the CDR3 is TGTGCCAGCAGCTTAGCGCAGGTCAGACAAGAGACCCAGTACTTC.

The CDR3 loop reads CASSRGPNYGYTF. CDR3 bases: TGTGCCAGCAGCCGCGGGCCAAACTATGGCTACACCTTC. The chain has TRBV7-3 and TRBJ1-2; D is ambiguous. CDR1 is SGHTA, CDR2 FQGTGA, per germline. The CDR3 covers 13 residues. V was pared by 5 bases and J by 2 bases, with 9 bases between.

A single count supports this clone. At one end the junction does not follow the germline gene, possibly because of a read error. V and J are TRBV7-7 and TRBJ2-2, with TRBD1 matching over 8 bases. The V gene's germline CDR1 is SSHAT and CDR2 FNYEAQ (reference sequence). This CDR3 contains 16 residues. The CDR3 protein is CASSAMPRGRTGELFF. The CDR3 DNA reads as TGTGCTAGCAGCGCTATGCCCAGGGGGCGAACCGGGGAGCTGTTTTTT.

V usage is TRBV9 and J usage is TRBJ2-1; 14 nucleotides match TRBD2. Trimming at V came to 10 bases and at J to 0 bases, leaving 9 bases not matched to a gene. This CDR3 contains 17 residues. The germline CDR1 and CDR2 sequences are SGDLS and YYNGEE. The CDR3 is CAPWGTSGSASYNEQFF. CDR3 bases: TGTGCCCCCTGGGGGACTAGCGGGAGTGCCTCCTACAATGAGCAGTTCTTC.

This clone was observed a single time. CDR3 nucleotides: TGTGCCAGCAGCTTGTCGCTGGAAAACTATGGCTACACCTTC. Translating gives CASSLSLENYGYTF. The rearrangement links TRBV5-6 to TRBJ1-2; D uncertain. Germline CDR1 and CDR2: SGHDT and YYEEEE. CDR3 length equals 14 residues. V was shortened by 1 base and J by 2 bases, with 9 bases between the two germline ends. Combining the CDR3 with reference TRBV5-6 and TRBJ1-2 gives the whole variable domain DAGVTQSPTHLIKTRGQQVTLRCSPKSGHDTVSWYQQALGQGPQFIFQYYEEEERQRGNFPDRFSGHQFPNYSSELNVNALLLGDSALYLCASSLSLENYGYTFGSGTRLTVV.

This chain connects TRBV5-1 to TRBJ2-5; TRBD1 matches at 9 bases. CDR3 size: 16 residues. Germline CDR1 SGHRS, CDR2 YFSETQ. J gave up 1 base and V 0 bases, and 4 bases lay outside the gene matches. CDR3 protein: CASSLGTGASQETQYF. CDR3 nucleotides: TGCGCCAGCAGCTTGGGGACAGGGGCTTCCCAAGAGACCCAGTACTTC.

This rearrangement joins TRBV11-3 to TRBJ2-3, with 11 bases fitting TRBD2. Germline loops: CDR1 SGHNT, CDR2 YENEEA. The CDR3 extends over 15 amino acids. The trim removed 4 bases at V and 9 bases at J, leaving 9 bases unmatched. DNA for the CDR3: TGTGCCAGCAGCTCCCTAGCGGGAGGAGACTTGACGCAGTATTTT. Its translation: CASSSLAGGDLTQYF.

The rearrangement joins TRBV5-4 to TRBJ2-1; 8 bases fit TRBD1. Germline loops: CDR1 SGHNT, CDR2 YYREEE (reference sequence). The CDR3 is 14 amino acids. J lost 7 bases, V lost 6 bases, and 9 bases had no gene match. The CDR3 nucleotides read TGTGCCAGCACGCTGGACAGGGTTGGGAATGAGCAGTTCTTC. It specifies CASTLDRVGNEQFF.

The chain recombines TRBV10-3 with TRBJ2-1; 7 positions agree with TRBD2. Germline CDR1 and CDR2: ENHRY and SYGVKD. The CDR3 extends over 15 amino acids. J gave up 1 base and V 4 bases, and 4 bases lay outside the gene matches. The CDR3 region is CAISAPGGSYNEQFF. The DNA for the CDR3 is TGTGCCATCAGTGCCCCCGGGGGGTCCTACAATGAGCAGTTCTTC.

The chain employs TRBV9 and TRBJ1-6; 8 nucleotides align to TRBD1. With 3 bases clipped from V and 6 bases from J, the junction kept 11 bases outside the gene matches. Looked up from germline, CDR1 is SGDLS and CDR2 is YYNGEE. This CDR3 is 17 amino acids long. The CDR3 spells CASSAHRGQAFNSPLHF. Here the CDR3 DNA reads TGTGCCAGCAGCGCCCACAGGGGACAGGCGTTTAATTCACCCCTCCACTTT.

CDR3 nucleotide sequence: TGTGCCATCAAAGGGACAGTGAACACTGAAGCTTTCTTT. Translation gives CAIKGTVNTEAFF. V gene TRBV10-3 combines with J gene TRBJ1-1; TRBD1 matches 7 bases. CDR1 and CDR2 (germline): ENHRY, SYGVKD. V lost 7 bases, J lost 0 bases, and 2 bases stayed unmatched. The CDR3 has 13 amino acids.

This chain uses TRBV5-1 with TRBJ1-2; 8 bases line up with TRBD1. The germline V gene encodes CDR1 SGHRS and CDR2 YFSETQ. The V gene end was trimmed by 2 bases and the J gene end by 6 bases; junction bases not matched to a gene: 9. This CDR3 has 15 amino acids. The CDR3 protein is CASSLTVQGVDGYTF. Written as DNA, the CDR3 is TGCGCCAGCAGCTTAACAGTACAGGGGGTGGATGGCTACACCTTC.

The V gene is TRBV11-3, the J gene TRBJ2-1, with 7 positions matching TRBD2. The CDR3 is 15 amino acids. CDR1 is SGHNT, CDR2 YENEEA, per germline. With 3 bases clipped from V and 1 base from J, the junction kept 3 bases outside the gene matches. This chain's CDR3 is CASSFTGGSYNEQFF. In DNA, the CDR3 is TGTGCCAGCAGCTTTACCGGGGGGTCCTACAATGAGCAGTTCTTC.

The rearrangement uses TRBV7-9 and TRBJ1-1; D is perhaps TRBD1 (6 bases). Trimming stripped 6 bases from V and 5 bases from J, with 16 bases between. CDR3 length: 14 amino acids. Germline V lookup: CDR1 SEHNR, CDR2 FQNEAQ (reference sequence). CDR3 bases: TGTGCCAGCAGTTCCGCCGACAGGCGGACTGAAGCTTTCTTT. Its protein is CASSSADRRTEAFF.

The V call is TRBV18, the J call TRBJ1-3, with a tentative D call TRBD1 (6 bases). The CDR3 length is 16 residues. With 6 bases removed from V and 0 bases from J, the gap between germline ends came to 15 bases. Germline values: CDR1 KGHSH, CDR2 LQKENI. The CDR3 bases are TGTGCCAGCTCGTCGGCGGGGGCTATCTCTGGAAACACCATATATTTT. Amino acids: CASSSAGAISGNTIYF.

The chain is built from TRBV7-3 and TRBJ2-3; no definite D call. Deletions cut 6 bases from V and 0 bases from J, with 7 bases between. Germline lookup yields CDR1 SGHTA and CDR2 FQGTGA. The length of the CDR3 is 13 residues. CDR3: CASSAVSTDTQYF. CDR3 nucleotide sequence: TGTGCCAGCAGTGCAGTAAGCACAGATACGCAGTATTTT.

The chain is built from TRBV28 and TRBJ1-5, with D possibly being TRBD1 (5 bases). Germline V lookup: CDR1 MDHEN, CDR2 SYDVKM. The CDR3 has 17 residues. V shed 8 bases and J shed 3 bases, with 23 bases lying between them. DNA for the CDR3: TGTGCCAGCTTTTTAGGGGTCTTTGGCGGCTTCAATCAGCCCCAGCATTTT. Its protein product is CASFLGVFGGFNQPQHF.

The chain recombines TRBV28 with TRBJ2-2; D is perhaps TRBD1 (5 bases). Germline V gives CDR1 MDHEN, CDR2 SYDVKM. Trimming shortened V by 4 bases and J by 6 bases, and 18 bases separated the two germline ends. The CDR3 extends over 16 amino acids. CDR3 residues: CASSSQGRRYSGELFF. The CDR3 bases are TGTGCCAGCAGTTCGCAGGGTCGCAGGTATTCCGGGGAGCTGTTTTTT.

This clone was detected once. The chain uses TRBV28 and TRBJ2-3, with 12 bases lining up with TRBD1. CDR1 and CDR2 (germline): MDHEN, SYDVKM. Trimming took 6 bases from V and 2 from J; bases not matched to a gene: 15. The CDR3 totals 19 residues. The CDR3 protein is CASRGTGGWKDGPTDTQYF. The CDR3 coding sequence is TGTGCCAGCAGGGGGACAGGGGGCTGGAAGGATGGGCCCACAGATACGCAGTATTTT.

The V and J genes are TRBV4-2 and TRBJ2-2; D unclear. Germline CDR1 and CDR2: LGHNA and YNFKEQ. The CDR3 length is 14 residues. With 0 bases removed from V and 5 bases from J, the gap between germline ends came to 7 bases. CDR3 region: CASSQDRRTGELFF. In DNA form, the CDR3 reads TGTGCCAGCAGCCAAGATCGCAGGACCGGGGAGCTGTTTTTT.

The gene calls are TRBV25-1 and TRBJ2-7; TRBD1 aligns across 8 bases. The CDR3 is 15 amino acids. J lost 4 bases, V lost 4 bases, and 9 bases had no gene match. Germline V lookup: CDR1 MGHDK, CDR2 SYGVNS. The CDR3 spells CASSGSNRGRYEQYF. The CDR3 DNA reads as TGTGCCAGCAGTGGCAGTAACAGGGGGAGGTACGAGCAGTACTTC.